The present TCR beta chain was sequenced within a study of cytomegalovirus exposure and HLA in healthy donors. The assay was immunoSEQ multiplex PCR, and TCRdb's table has in-frame clones only and misses some. Among about 120,000 clones, roughly 90% were seen once, and the ten largest hold nearly 6.5%. CDR3 length: 11 amino acids. The junction had 1 base not matched to a gene; V was cut back by 5 bases and J by 6 bases. Looked up from germline, CDR1 is DFQATT and CDR2 is SNEGSKA (reference sequence). Sequencing input: PBMCs. The sequence came from a woman aged 18-35 years in good health and CMV-seropositive. This chain uses TRBV20-1 with TRBJ2-1; the match to TRBD1 covers 7 bases. For the CDR3, the DNA is TGCAGTGCTTACAGGGGCAATGAGCAGTTCTTC. It yields the protein CSAYRGNEQFF.